This T cell receptor beta chain emerged from a study of immune cell composition in non-small cell lung cancer (dated by TCRdb to 2016 to 2017). About the full investigation: Histologic subtype, mainly lung adenocarcinoma or squamous cell carcinoma, was assigned on the basis of H&E together with p63, CK5, Napsin A and TTF-1 immunohistochemistry. Several tumour specimens with TCR-beta data were rare histological subtypes and were excluded from the subtype comparisons. TCR-beta sequencing from Adaptive Biotechnologies was done on a few dozen paired sets of NSCLC tumour and non-adjacent lung specimens and on just over 25 tumour-only specimens. Supplementary cohort #1, some ten lung adenocarcinoma cases, had paired tumour/lung TCR-beta sequencing and TIL populations generated to assess tumour reactivity.

Normal lung samples came from the same patient and were non-adjacent lung tissue collected as far from the tumour as possible, with a minimum distance of 3 cm. Frozen aliquots of unsorted single-cell suspensions were used for genomic DNA extraction with the QIAamp DNA kit. Tissues arrived within 2 hours after resection and were immediately processed into single-cell suspensions. Tissue was broken up mechanically, digested enzymatically with DNase I, collagenase I and hyaluronidase for 30 minutes at 37 degrees C, and then filtered and RBC-lysed. Ends trimmed: V by 0 bases, J by 7 bases; bases unmatched to a gene: 5. In the germline V gene, CDR1 corresponds to KGHSH and CDR2 to LQKENI. The CDR3 contains 15 residues, cysteine and phenylalanine counted. CDR3 DNA is the only sequence kept; it has 45 bases, read in frame from the first base. Study-wide findings and limitations: No significant correlation was found between smoking pack-years and tumour TCR-beta clonality. Across 9 to 10 adenocarcinoma cases, TIL tumour reactivity correlated strongly with maximal tumour-associated clone frequency but not with overall clonality. Tumour-associated clones >0.5% occurred in nearly half of NSCLC cases: around 36% of adenocarcinomas versus 75% of squamous carcinomas. Only 9 to 10 cases were included in the reactivity cohort, and sequence sharing between tumour-reactive clones and the dominant in vivo tumour-associated clones was not shown.

With regard to this clone: Which antigen it targets is not known. No much larger clone is present one base from it, and per-base qualities are unavailable.

A two-step multiplex PCR amplified TCR-beta CDR3 regions from genomic DNA, and the second step of the PCR added Illumina-compatible adaptors. TCR-beta immunosequencing was carried out on an Illumina platform through the commercial immunoSEQ service. The source study handled its data this way. Repertoires were summarised by productive clonality and by Top 10 Clones, defined as the percentage of T-cell templates derived from the ten most frequent sequences. Productive clonality had a range of 0 to 1, where 1 means a monoclonal population. Sequences comprising at least 0.1% of tumour T-cell templates but absent from matched non-adjacent lung were defined as tumour-associated clones and were identified via log10 scatter plots. Student's t-tests were used for two-group comparisons, ANOVA for comparisons across stages, and linear regression for relationships, with analyses done in GraphPad Prism7 and R. Imported from immuneACCESS, the table was reduced by TCRdb to in-frame sequences with V and J called. These copies leave out some clones; in studies compared against another copy, an unresolved V gene accounts for under half, and the cause of the remainder is not known. The V and J calls and the clone size are those of that table, but D and trimming were determined from the DNA. Present in this sample are 1,500 to 2,000 clones, 79% of which were seen just once. Jointly, the top ten make up roughly 9.8% of the sample.

The sequence is built from TRBV18 and TRBJ2-1, with 8 middle bases fitting TRBD2. The sequencing sample was made of non-adjacent lung tissue. The TCR comes from a human donor with non-small cell lung cancer. The nucleotide sequence is TGTGCCAGCTCACCACCAGCGGGAGCTGGTAATGAGCAGTTCTTC. Translated, this gives CASSPPAGAGNEQFF.